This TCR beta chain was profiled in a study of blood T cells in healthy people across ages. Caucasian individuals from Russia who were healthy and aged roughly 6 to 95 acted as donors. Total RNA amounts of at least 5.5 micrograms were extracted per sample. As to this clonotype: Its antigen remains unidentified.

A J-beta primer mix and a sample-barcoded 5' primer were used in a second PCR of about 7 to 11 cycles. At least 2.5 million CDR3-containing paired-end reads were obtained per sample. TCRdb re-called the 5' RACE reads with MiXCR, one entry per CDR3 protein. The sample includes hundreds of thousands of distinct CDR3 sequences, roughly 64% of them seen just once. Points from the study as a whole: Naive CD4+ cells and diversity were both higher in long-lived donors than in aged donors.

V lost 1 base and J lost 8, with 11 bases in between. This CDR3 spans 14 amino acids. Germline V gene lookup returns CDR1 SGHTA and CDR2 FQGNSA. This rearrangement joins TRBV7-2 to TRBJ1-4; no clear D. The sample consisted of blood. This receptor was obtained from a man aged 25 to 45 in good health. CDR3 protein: CASSLVWPTEKLFF. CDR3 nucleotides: TGTGCCAGCAGCTTAGTCTGGCCGACCGAAAAACTGTTTTTT.